This T cell receptor beta chain was found in a study of blood T cell repertoires in COVID-19. Study at large: T cells, B-cell-depleted T cells, or PBMCs provided the cDNA or gDNA that served as material.

Germline CDR1 is SNHLY and CDR2 is FYNNEI. The CDR3 contains 16 residues. V dropped 0 bases and J dropped 7; count of bases not matched to a gene: 10. Sequenced by immunoSEQ multiplex PCR; TCRdb stores in-frame clones only, minus some. The sample has some 93,000 clones, about 86% seen once. This chain links TRBV2 with TRBJ1-2; 8 bases fit TRBD1. The sequenced sample consisted of peripheral blood. This receptor was taken from a man aged 55 to 70 with acute or convalescent COVID-19. The CDR3 sequence is CASSEAQQGVGVGYTF. The CDR3, as DNA: TGTGCCAGCAGTGAAGCTCAACAGGGGGTAGGCGTTGGCTACACCTTC.